This T cell receptor beta chain is from a study of blood T cell repertoires in COVID-19. Looked up from germline, CDR1 is MNHEY and CDR2 is SVGAGI. CDR3 length: 13 residues. V was shortened by 6 bases and J by 4 bases, with 10 bases between the two germline ends. Clones were sequenced by immunoSEQ multiplex PCR, and TCRdb holds only the in-frame ones, with some missing. The sample records about 33,000 clones, about 90% being singletons. The count of this clone is one. Source material: peripheral blood. This chain uses TRBV6-5 with TRBJ2-1; no firm D call. This TCR derives from a human donor in a cohort sampled during active COVID-19. The CDR3 region is CASSRHRYNEQFF. CDR3 DNA sequence: TGTGCCAGCAGCCGACACCGATACAATGAGCAGTTCTTC.